A selection of T cell receptor beta chains follows, all from one sample in a study of human T cells and chemical hapten exposure. TCRdb re-called the RACE reads with MiXCR, one entry per CDR3 protein. The repertoire has approximately 80,000 distinct CDR3 sequences, 6% to 9% of them found once; the top ten carry under 2%. This specimen was whole blood, taken in connection with sensitization to the hapten diphenylcyclopropenone (DPC). The receptors derive from a woman aged 25 to 39 with alopecia areata. Some clones in this sample may be carry-over from other donors' samples. Both conserved end residues are part of each CDR3. A D gene is named only where the DNA matches it firmly. Expanded clones get a size class; other rows say once, few or many, or leave the size out.

d_call	v_call	j_call	clone_size	cdr3_nt	cdr3_aa
NA	TRBV2	TRBJ2-1	many	TGTGCCAGCAGTGGGACTTCCCCTTACAATGAGCAGTTCTTC	CASSGTSPYNEQFF
NA	TRBV20-1	TRBJ1-4	few	TGCAGTGCTAGTGGCGACACTAATGAAAAACTGTTTTTT	CSASGDTNEKLFF
TRBD1	TRBV18	TRBJ2-3	many	TGTGCCAGCTCACCACTTCCACGACAGGGCCCAGATACGCAGTATTTT	CASSPLPRQGPDTQYF
NA	TRBV4-1	TRBJ2-4	few	TGCGCCAGCAGCCAAGTGGTCGGCAAAAACATTCAGTACTTC	CASSQVVGKNIQYF
NA	TRBV7-2	TRBJ1-2	many	TGTGCCAGCAGCTTAGGACAGACCTATGGCTACACCTTC	CASSLGQTYGYTF
TRBD1	TRBV12-3/TRBV12-4	TRBJ1-2	few	TGTGCCAGCAGTTTCTCTGTGACAGGGGGATTCTACACCTTC	CASSFSVTGGFYTF
TRBD1	TRBV29-1	TRBJ2-7	few	TGCAGCGTGAATACGGACAGGACCTACGAGCAGTACTTC	CSVNTDRTYEQYF
NA	TRBV2	TRBJ2-2	NA	TGTGCCAGCAAGAAGGTCCCTACTAACACCGGGGAGCTGTTTTTT	CASKKVPTNTGELFF
TRBD2	TRBV7-9	TRBJ2-3	many	TGTGCCAGCAGCCCTCATACTAGCGGGGGGGCCGCGGTGACAGATACGCAGTATTTT	CASSPHTSGGAAVTDTQYF
TRBD2	TRBV6-5	TRBJ2-7	NA	TGTGCCAGCAACGACGGGACTAATATGTACGAGCAGTACTTC	CASNDGTNMYEQYF
NA	TRBV6-5	TRBJ1-1	few	TGTGCCAGCACCCAAGGTATAGCCGACACTGAAGCTTTCTTT	CASTQGIADTEAFF
NA	TRBV7-8	TRBJ2-6	many	TGTGCCAGCAGCTTAGACAGCTCTGGGGCCAACGTCCTGACTTTC	CASSLDSSGANVLTF
NA	TRBV5-1	TRBJ1-2	NA	TGCGCCAGCAGCTTGGGGTCAGGGCTTAACTATGGCTACACCTTC	CASSLGSGLNYGYTF
TRBD1	TRBV6-5	TRBJ1-1	few	TGTGCCAGCAGTTACGAGGCGGACAGGGGCAACACTGAAGCTTTCTTT	CASSYEADRGNTEAFF
NA	TRBV6-5	TRBJ1-6	NA	TGTGCCAGCAGTCCAGGGGTTGTTTCACCCCTCCACTTT	CASSPGVVSPLHF
TRBD1	TRBV29-1	TRBJ1-1	many	TGCAGCGTGGGACAGGGAGGAGTAGCGAACACTGAAGCTTTCTTT	CSVGQGGVANTEAFF
NA	TRBV5-1	TRBJ2-5	many	TGCGCCAGCAGCTTGGAAGGGGGTAAGGAGACCCAGTACTTC	CASSLEGGKETQYF
TRBD1	TRBV12-3/TRBV12-4	TRBJ2-7	few	TGTGCCAGCAGCGGGGACAGAGTAGCCGAGCAGTACTTC	CASSGDRVAEQYF
TRBD1	TRBV29-1	TRBJ1-2	NA	TGCAGCGTCGTTGGACAGGCGATTAACTATGGCTACACCTTC	CSVVGQAINYGYTF
TRBD2	TRBV7-6	TRBJ2-1	NA	TGTGCCAGCAGCTTCCAGCGGGGGCTCTACAATGAGCAGTTCTTC	CASSFQRGLYNEQFF
NA	TRBV2	TRBJ1-6	NA	TGTGCCAGCAGTATAACGACAGGCGCGGCTTCACCCCTCCACTTT	CASSITTGAASPLHF
TRBD1	TRBV5-1	TRBJ2-3	few	TGCGCCAGCAGCTTGGGACAGGGGTCGGATACGCAGTATTTT	CASSLGQGSDTQYF
TRBD1	TRBV7-9	TRBJ2-2	many	TGTGCCAGCAGCCCACGGACAGGTCCGAACACCGGGGAGCTGTTTTTT	CASSPRTGPNTGELFF
TRBD2	TRBV20-1	TRBJ2-7	few	TGCAGTGCTGGCCGGATAGCGGGGGGGCTATCCTACGAGCAGTACTTC	CSAGRIAGGLSYEQYF
TRBD2	TRBV24-1	TRBJ2-7	many	TGTGCCACCAGTGATTACGTTCAAGGACTAGCGGGGGACGTCGACGAGCAGTACTTC	CATSDYVQGLAGDVDEQYF
NA	TRBV5-1	TRBJ1-1	NA	TGCGCCAGCAGCTTGCCGGGCAGTGGCACTGAAGCTTTCTTT	CASSLPGSGTEAFF
NA	TRBV14	TRBJ1-1	few	TGTGCCAGCAGCCAAGAGGGTTGGACGGGTACGGGCACTGAAGCTTTCTTT	CASSQEGWTGTGTEAFF
NA	TRBV5-1	TRBJ2-3	many	TGCGCCAGCAGCTCCCGGATCAGCACAGATACGCAGTATTTT	CASSSRISTDTQYF
TRBD1	TRBV20-1	TRBJ1-1	few	TGCAGTGCTAGAATCATGGACAGGTCTAACACTGAAGCTTTCTTT	CSARIMDRSNTEAFF
TRBD1	TRBV27	TRBJ2-7	few	TGTGCCAGCAGCCCACAGGGGTACAGTTCCTACGAGCAGTACTTC	CASSPQGYSSYEQYF
TRBD1	TRBV2	TRBJ1-5	few	TGTGCCAGCAGTGGGGGACAGGGGGCGCGCAGCAATCAGCCCCAGCATTTT	CASSGGQGARSNQPQHF
NA	TRBV30	TRBJ1-2	few	TGTGCCTGGTCACGGCGGGGTAACTATGGCTACACCTTC	CAWSRRGNYGYTF
NA	TRBV2	TRBJ2-3	many	TGTGCCAGCAGTTTCCAAAGCACAGATACGCAGTATTTT	CASSFQSTDTQYF
TRBD1	TRBV9	TRBJ1-3	many	TGTGCCAGCTCTTCGGCAGGGGGCTCGACTGGAAACACCATATATTTT	CASSSAGGSTGNTIYF
TRBD1	TRBV12-3/TRBV12-4	TRBJ1-2	NA	TGTGCCAGCAGAGAAACGACAGGGGGTGACTATGGCTACACCTTC	CASRETTGGDYGYTF